The present T cell receptor (beta chain) was sequenced within a study of blood T cell repertoires in COVID-19. Across the whole study: The samples span acute and convalescent COVID-19 from the United States, Italy and Spain. T cells, B-cell-depleted T cells, or PBMCs provided the cDNA or gDNA that served as material.

Generated by immunoSEQ multiplex PCR, the TCRdb table keeps only in-frame clones and is missing some. The sample consists of about 250,000 clones, approximately 85% of them appearing once. Sample: peripheral blood. The origin of this receptor is a man aged 45-60 years with acute or convalescent COVID-19.

CDR3 sequence (DNA): TGTGCCAGCAGCGGACAACTTACCGAAGCTTTCTTT. Residues: CASSGQLTEAFF. The chain carries TRBV2 and TRBJ1-1, with a tentative D call TRBD1 (5 bases). The germline V and J ends were trimmed by 6 bases and 8 bases, with 13 bases remaining between them. Germline V gene data show CDR1 as SNHLY and CDR2 as FYNNEI. This CDR3 region has 12 residues.